This T cell receptor beta chain appears in the sequencing data of a study of T cell repertoires in cytomegalovirus infection. This clonotype was detected a few times. Per the germline V gene, CDR1 is MNHEY and CDR2 is SMNVEV (reference sequence). This CDR3 contains 15 residues. Trimming took off 2 bases at V and 4 bases at J, with 14 bases between the two ends. In TCRdb, the reads were re-called with MiXCR into one record per CDR3 protein. Of more than 500,000 distinct CDR3 sequences in the sample, 16% were seen once. Sequencing was done on a sample of CD8+ T cells from PBMCs. This TCR was sampled from a human donor in good health (CMV status not recorded). Some clones in this sample may be carry-over from other donors' samples. The rearrangement uses TRBV27 and TRBJ2-5; a weak D match, TRBD1 (6 bases). The DNA of the CDR3 is TGTGCCAGCAGTTTAAGGTCAGGGGCCGGAGAGACCCAGTACTTC. Protein: CASSLRSGAGETQYF.